This T cell receptor beta chain appears in the sequencing data of a study of STAT5B mutations in CD4+ large granular lymphocyte leukemia. TCRdb keeps only in-frame clones here, not all; method: immunoSEQ multiplex PCR. The sample has roughly 25,000 clones; about 80% are singletons. General study points: 8/27 top patient clones versus 2/35 control clones were TRBV06-family.

Concerning this clone itself: Its matching antigen is unknown.

This CDR3 region has 14 residues. V lost 1 base to trimming and J lost 5 bases, with 12 bases between them. Per the germline V gene, CDR1 is SNHLY and CDR2 is FYNNEI. The chain has TRBV2 and TRBJ2-7, with D maybe TRBD2 (7 bases). The sample consisted of CD4+ T cells from blood buffy coats. The receptor's source is a human donor in good health. The CDR3 DNA reads TGTGCCAGCAGTGAAGTACGGGGGGCCGACGAGCAGTACTTC. Encoded protein: CASSEVRGADEQYF.